These T cell receptor beta chains were read from a single sample in a study of blood T cell repertoires in COVID-19. Some clones are missing from TCRdb's copy, which holds only in-frame ones; the method was immunoSEQ multiplex PCR. This table holds tens of thousands of clones, about 90% found once. The source material was peripheral blood. These TCRs come from a human donor in a cohort sampled during active COVID-19. Both conserved end residues are part of each CDR3. The D gene is left open where the match is weak. Rows give clone size only sometimes, using once, few, many, or a class for an expanded clone.

j_call clone_size v_call d_call cdr3_aa cdr3_nt
TRBJ2-7 - TRBV6-6 TRBD1 CASSPRQGAAYEQYF TGTGCCAGCAGTCCCCGACAGGGGGCGGCCTACGAGCAGTACTTC
TRBJ1-5 - TRBV28 - CASSPPDRPHQPQHF TGTGCCAGCAGTCCCCCGGACAGACCTCATCAGCCCCAGCATTTT
TRBJ1-1 - TRBV28 - CASSLAGGGAFF TGTGCCAGCAGTTTGGCCGGGGGGGGAGCTTTCTTT
TRBJ2-7 - TRBV30 - CAWSVPGLINYEQYF TGTGCCTGGAGTGTACCGGGACTTATAAACTACGAGCAGTACTTC
TRBJ1-6 - TRBV30 TRBD1 CAWSGRGQRSPLHF TGTGCCTGGAGTGGAAGGGGGCAGCGGTCACCCCTCCACTTT
TRBJ1-5 - TRBV28 - CASSFQRGFQPQHF TGTGCCAGCAGTTTCCAGCGGGGTTTTCAGCCCCAGCATTTT
TRBJ1-4 - TRBV5-1 - CASSLVRGENEKLFF TGCGCCAGCAGCTTGGTCAGGGGCGAGAATGAAAAACTGTTTTTT
TRBJ2-7 - TRBV9 - CASSVAGGGYEQYF TGTGCCAGCAGCGTAGCAGGGGGAGGCTACGAGCAGTACTTC
TRBJ1-1 - TRBV28 - CASSLKGGGIKAFF TGTGCCAGCAGTTTAAAGGGAGGGGGGATTAAAGCTTTCTTT
TRBJ2-7 - TRBV10-3 TRBD1 CAIRRGQGAYEQYF TGTGCCATCCGCCGTGGACAGGGCGCCTACGAGCAGTACTTC
TRBJ1-1 - TRBV10-2 - CASSGFESMNTEAFF TGCGCCAGCAGTGGGTTTGAGTCCATGAACACTGAAGCTTTCTTT
TRBJ1-2 - TRBV5-6 - CASSLDGNYGYTF TGTGCCAGCAGCTTGGACGGTAACTATGGCTACACCTTC
TRBJ1-1 - TRBV5-8 - CASSLTVGNTEAFF TGTGCCAGCAGCCTAACCGTTGGGAACACTGAAGCTTTCTTT
TRBJ2-1 - TRBV5-1 TRBD1 CASRQTGAEQFF TGCGCCAGCAGACAAACAGGGGCTGAGCAGTTCTTC
TRBJ2-3 - TRBV5-6 - CASSFSPRFADTQYF TGTGCCAGCAGCTTCTCTCCCAGGTTCGCAGATACGCAGTATTTT
TRBJ2-2 - TRBV9 - CASSAQQGGELFF TGTGCCAGCAGCGCCCAACAGGGCGGGGAGCTGTTTTTT
TRBJ2-5 - TRBV7-2 - CASSLAAYKETQYF TGTGCCAGCAGCTTAGCAGCCTATAAAGAGACCCAGTACTTC
TRBJ1-1 - TRBV3-1/TRBV3-2 TRBD1 CASSRGGQGNTEAFF TGTGCCAGCAGCCGAGGGGGACAGGGGAACACTGAAGCTTTCTTT
TRBJ2-7 - TRBV2 - CASSQVIYEQYF TGTGCCAGCAGTCAGGTTATCTACGAGCAGTACTTC
TRBJ2-1 - TRBV5-6 TRBD2 CASSLDRLAGGLNEQFF TGTGCCAGCAGCTTGGATAGACTAGCGGGGGGGCTAAATGAGCAGTTCTTC
TRBJ2-3 - TRBV5-4 TRBD2 CASSVTSGGTDTQYF TGTGCCAGCAGCGTCACTAGCGGGGGGACAGATACGCAGTATTTT
TRBJ2-7 - TRBV7-9 TRBD1 CASSLRDRDHEQYF TGTGCCAGCAGCTTGCGGGACAGGGACCACGAGCAGTACTTC
TRBJ2-7 - TRBV29-1 - CSASQGYEQYF TGCAGCGCCTCCCAGGGGTACGAGCAGTACTTC
TRBJ1-2 - TRBV2 - CASCAGLTYGYTF TGTGCCAGCTGCGCCGGGTTGACCTATGGCTACACCTTC
TRBJ2-2 - TRBV28 - CASSLSAGTNTGELFF TGTGCCAGCAGTTTATCGGCAGGGACGAACACCGGGGAGCTGTTTTTT
TRBJ1-2 - TRBV9 - CASRGAGQDGYTF TGTGCCAGCAGGGGGGCAGGGCAAGATGGCTACACCTTC
TRBJ1-5 few TRBV18 - CASSIDQGWSQPQHF TGTGCCAGCTCAATCGATCAGGGTTGGAGCCAGCCCCAGCATTTT
TRBJ1-1 - TRBV11-2 - CASSLTGYEAFF TGTGCCAGCAGCTTAACCGGTTATGAAGCTTTCTTT
TRBJ1-5 few TRBV12-5 - CASGSQRGQPQHF TGTGCTAGTGGTTCGCAGCGGGGACAGCCCCAGCATTTT
TRBJ2-5 - TRBV3-1/TRBV3-2 - CASSPGLSETQYF TGTGCCAGCAGCCCCGGACTATCTGAGACCCAGTACTTC
TRBJ1-2 once TRBV18 TRBD1 CASSLRDSYGYTF TGTGCCAGCTCACTCCGGGACAGCTATGGCTACACCTTC
TRBJ2-5 - TRBV5-4 TRBD1 CASSLQGAQETQYF TGTGCCAGCAGCTTACAGGGGGCCCAAGAGACCCAGTACTTC
TRBJ2-7 - TRBV28 - CASSLDSGPYEQYF TGTGCCAGCAGTTTGGACTCCGGGCCCTACGAGCAGTACTTC
TRBJ1-4 - TRBV5-1 - CASSQTGDNEKLFF TGCGCCAGCAGCCAGACAGGAGATAATGAAAAACTGTTTTTT
TRBJ1-1 - TRBV5-1 - CASSSTGMNTEAFF TGCGCCAGCAGCTCGACAGGCATGAACACTGAAGCTTTCTTT
TRBJ2-1 - TRBV24-1 - CATSDSREQFF TGTGCCACCAGTGATTCCAGGGAGCAGTTCTTC
TRBJ1-3 - TRBV11-3 - CASSLAGPGNTIYF TGTGCCAGCAGCTTGGCGGGCCCAGGAAACACCATATATTTT
TRBJ1-1 - TRBV7-9 - CASSPQGGGTEAFF TGTGCCAGCAGTCCTCAGGGAGGGGGAACTGAAGCTTTCTTT
TRBJ2-7 - TRBV6-5 TRBD1 CASIRQGPSYEQYF TGTGCCAGCATACGACAGGGGCCATCCTACGAGCAGTACTTC
TRBJ2-3 - TRBV11-2 TRBD1 CASSPTGGDTQYF TGTGCCAGCAGCCCCACAGGGGGGGATACGCAGTATTTT
TRBJ2-1 - TRBV6-4 TRBD2 CASSNSGYGEQFF TGTGCCAGCAGTAATAGCGGGTACGGTGAGCAGTTCTTC
TRBJ1-1 - TRBV5-1 TRBD1 CASSSGQGAGAFF TGCGCCAGCAGCTCGGGACAGGGGGCTGGAGCTTTCTTT
TRBJ2-1 - TRBV7-2 - CASSFGQVSYNEQFF TGTGCCAGCAGCTTTGGCCAGGTATCCTACAATGAGCAGTTCTTC
TRBJ1-2 - TRBV25-1 - CASTSTANYGYTF TGTGCCAGCACCTCGACAGCTAACTATGGCTACACCTTC
TRBJ2-2 few TRBV10-1 - CASTGDTGELFF TGCGCCAGCACGGGGGACACCGGGGAGCTGTTTTTT
TRBJ2-5 - TRBV2 TRBD2 CASLRGAGETQYF TGTGCCAGCCTGCGGGGGGCGGGAGAGACCCAGTACTTC
TRBJ2-5 - TRBV9 TRBD2 CASSGGTSGGVQETQYF TGTGCCAGCAGCGGCGGTACTAGCGGGGGGGTACAAGAGACCCAGTACTTC
TRBJ1-5 once TRBV12-3/TRBV12-4 - CASREQGNQPQHF TGTGCCAGCCGGGAGCAGGGCAATCAGCCCCAGCATTTT
TRBJ2-7 - TRBV5-1 - CASSLALNLPTYEQYF TGCGCCAGCAGCTTGGCTCTGAACCTACCCACCTACGAGCAGTACTTC
TRBJ2-2 - TRBV6-4 TRBD1 CARTGMTGELFF TGTGCCAGGACAGGGATGACCGGGGAGCTGTTTTTT
TRBJ2-3 - TRBV5-5 - CASSLALEISTDTQYF TGTGCCAGCAGCTTGGCCCTCGAGATCTCCACAGATACGCAGTATTTT
TRBJ2-2 - TRBV9 - CASSLRGDSAPGELFF TGTGCCAGCAGCCTCCGGGGAGACTCCGCGCCCGGGGAGCTGTTTTTT
TRBJ2-5 - TRBV15 - CATSRDPAEETQYF TGTGCCACCAGCAGAGATCCAGCGGAAGAGACCCAGTACTTC